Given below is one TCR beta chain in context. As yet, its antigen is unknown. Method: immunoSEQ multiplex PCR; TCRdb's copy keeps in-frame clones and lacks some. The sample includes about 120,000 clones, around 87% of them seen just once. This entry comes from a study of T cell responses to AZD1222 COVID-19 vaccine. General study findings and limits: Repertoire sampling happened only post peak T cell response. It should be noted that donors were predominantly white British and more often female, and clonal diversity was possibly underestimated.

The CDR3 contains 14 residues. Germline V gene lookup returns CDR1 LGHDT and CDR2 YNNKEL (reference sequence). Trimming shortened V by 3 bases and J by 7 bases, and 10 bases separated the two germline ends. Material: peripheral blood, obtained 28 days after the second AZD1222 dose. The source of this sequence is an adult who received the AZD1222 COVID-19 vaccine. V is TRBV3-1 (or the pseudogene TRBV3-2) and J is TRBJ1-6; D ambiguous. CDR3: CASSHGGQNSPLHF. The CDR3 DNA is TGTGCCAGCAGCCACGGAGGGCAGAATTCACCCCTCCACTTT.